These 17 T cell receptor beta chains share one sample of origin, sequenced in a study of immune heterogeneity within non-small cell lung tumors. For the TCR beta CDR3, multiplex PCR with 32 V and 13 J primers performed the amplification. One entry per CDR3 protein, called by TCRdb with MiXCR from the multiplex PCR reads. The sample has some 2,000 distinct CDR3 sequences, 25% to 30% seen once. The authors used roughly 600 ng of bulk tumor genomic DNA per sample as template. Biopsies that were spaced far apart were taken, several per primary tumor, during surgery. Enrolled patients presented with newly diagnosed, previously untreated non-small cell lung cancer and underwent curative surgery. Sequencing was performed on lung tumor tissue. The source of these receptors is a man between 60 and 75 years old with non-small cell lung cancer.

This clonotype is labeled as medium-sized (0.01 to 0.1%). The rearrangement links TRBV6-2 or TRBV6-3 to TRBJ2-7; the match to TRBD1 covers 8 bases. Germline assignment: CDR1 MNHEY and CDR2 SVGEGT. This CDR3 is 14 amino acids long. Trimming took 2 bases from V and 6 from J; bases not matched to a gene: 6. CDR3 residues: CASSYRDRSPEQYF. The CDR3 DNA follows: TGTGCCAGCAGTTACCGGGACAGGTCCCCCGAGCAGTACTTC.

DNA for the CDR3: TGTGCCAGCAGTGCCAGACAGGGTGACGAGACCCAGTACTTC. It translates to CASSARQGDETQYF. The chain employs TRBV28 and TRBJ2-5, with 7 bases lining up with TRBD1. The CDR3 totals 14 residues. The ends lost 5 bases at V and 5 bases at J; junction bases unmatched: 8. Germline lookup yields CDR1 MDHEN and CDR2 SYDVKM. The full variable domain, its missing parts supplied by reference TRBV28 and TRBJ2-5, is DVKVTQSSRYLVKRTGEKVFLECVQDMDHENMFWYRQDPGLGLRLIYFSYDVKMKEKGDIPEGYSVSREKKERFSLILESASTNQTSMYLCASSARQGDETQYFGPGTRLLVL.

CDR3 sequence (DNA): TGCGCCAGCAGCCAAGAGGGGGACTCATCCTACGAGCAGTACTTC. Its translation is CASSQEGDSSYEQYF. V usage is TRBV4-3 and J usage is TRBJ2-7, with D possibly TRBD2 on 6 matching bases. CDR1 is LGHNA, CDR2 YSLEER, per germline. With 0 bases removed from V and 1 base from J, the gap between germline ends came to 10 bases. The CDR3 is 15 residues long.

This chain connects TRBV30 to TRBJ2-7, with 11 bases matching TRBD2. Trimming removed 1 base from V and 3 bases from J; junction bases left unmatched: 5. This CDR3 region has 15 residues. The V gene's germline CDR1 is GTSNPN and CDR2 SVGIG (reference sequence). The CDR3 region has the DNA TGTGCCTGGAGTGCAACTAGCGGGAGTAACTACGAGCAGTACTTC. It yields the protein CAWSATSGSNYEQYF. The full variable domain, rest sourced from reference TRBV30 and TRBJ2-7, is SQTIHQWPATLVQPVGSPLSLECTVEGTSNPNLYWYRQAAGRGLQLLFYSVGIGQISSEVPQNLSASRPQDRQFILSSKKLLLSDSGFYLCAWSATSGSNYEQYFGPGTRLTVT.

In regard to this clonotype: A single base separates this from a much larger clone, so it may be a read error. As the CDR3 is not closed by the conserved phenylalanine or tryptophan, this likely results from a read error. The gene calls are TRBV24-1 and TRBJ2-2, with D possibly TRBD1 on 6 matching bases. This CDR3 has 14 amino acids. The V end was cut by 7 bases, the J end by 0 bases, with 8 bases between. Germline loops: CDR1 KGHDR, CDR2 SFDVKD. The CDR3 sequence is CATRGTPNTGELFL. The CDR3 nucleotides are TGTGCCACCAGGGGGACACCGAACACCGGGGAGCTGTTTCTT.

This chain links TRBV10-3 with TRBJ1-1; 8 nucleotides align to TRBD1. The CDR3 runs 13 residues. Germline-derived CDR1 and CDR2 are ENHRY and SYGVKD. V was clipped by 5 bases and J by 3 bases; unmatched bases: 2. The CDR3 spells CAISSDRDTEAFF. The CDR3, as DNA: TGTGCCATCAGTTCGGACAGGGACACTGAAGCTTTCTTT.

Sample share makes this clonotype medium-sized. The rearrangement joins TRBV28 to TRBJ1-5; D uncertain. In germline, CDR1 is MDHEN, CDR2 SYDVKM. This CDR3 has 12 amino acids. V lost 3 bases to trimming and J lost 5 bases, with 5 bases between them. In nucleotides, the CDR3 is TGTGCCAGCAGTTTTCTCCATCAGCCCCAGCATTTT. It translates to CASSFLHQPQHF.

The J gene is TRBJ1-1, the V gene TRBV4-1; 7 nucleotides match TRBD1. The CDR3 is 15 residues long. Germline trimming cut 2 bases from V and 4 bases from J; bases unmatched to any gene: 7. Germline-derived CDR1 and CDR2 are MGHRA and YSYEKL. The CDR3 DNA follows: TGCGCCAGCAGCCAATTGACAGGGTGGGGCACTGAAGCTTTCTTT. Translated: CASSQLTGWGTEAFF.

The J gene is TRBJ2-1, the V gene TRBV9; no clear D. CDR1 is SGDLS, CDR2 YYNGEE, per germline. The germline V and J ends were trimmed by 2 bases and 0 bases, with 9 bases remaining between them. This CDR3 contains 15 residues. In DNA, the CDR3 is TGTGCCAGCAGCGTTCCCCCTGACTCCTACAATGAGCAGTTCTTC. Translated: CASSVPPDSYNEQFF. Complete variable domain (other parts from reference TRBV9 and TRBJ2-1): DSGVTQTPKHLITATGQRVTLRCSPRSGDLSVYWYQQSLDQGLQFLIQYYNGEERAKGNILERFSAQQFPDLHSELNLSSLELGDSALYFCASSVPPDSYNEQFFGPGTRLTVL.

Within the sample, this clonotype is large (0.1 to 1%). V usage is TRBV19 and J usage is TRBJ1-6, with TRBD1 matching 7 bases. Unmatched junction bases numbered 3, after V lost 4 bases and J lost 6 bases. This CDR3 is 14 amino acids long. Germline V gene sequence: CDR1 LNHDA, CDR2 SQIVND (reference sequence). CDR3 sequence (DNA): TGTGCCAGTAGTACAGGGGGTTCTAATTCACCCCTCCACTTT. This codes for CASSTGGSNSPLHF.

By sample share, this clonotype is medium-sized. The rearrangement joins TRBV11-2 to TRBJ2-1; TRBD1 aligns across 10 bases. Looked up from germline, CDR1 is SGHAT and CDR2 is FQNNGV. V shed 5 bases and J 3 bases; nucleotides not matched to a gene: 10. The CDR3 sequence is 17 residues long. The CDR3 loop is CASSAVGQGSNYNEQFF. The CDR3 coding sequence is TGTGCCAGCAGCGCCGTGGGACAGGGGTCGAACTACAATGAGCAGTTCTTC.

To note about this clonotype: This may be a read error: a much more frequent sequence differs by one nucleotide. The rearrangement uses TRBV28 and TRBJ1-6; D not certain. This CDR3 is built from 13 residues. Germline assignment: CDR1 MDHEN and CDR2 SYDVKM. The CDR3: CSSSLPPYSPLHF. CDR3 DNA: TGTTCCAGCAGTCTCCCCCCATACTCACCCCTCCACTTT. Based on the CDR3 plus reference TRBV28 and TRBJ1-6, the full variable domain is DVKVTQSSRYLVKRTGEKVFLECVQDMDHENMFWYRQDPGLGLRLIYFSYDVKMKEKGDIPEGYSVSREKKERFSLILESASTNQTSMYLCSSSLPPYSPLHFGNGTRLTVT.

This chain connects TRBV7-9 to TRBJ1-2; D is unclear. Germline V gene sequence: CDR1 SEHNR, CDR2 FQNEAQ (reference sequence). There are 14 residues in the CDR3. V was clipped by 5 bases and J by 0 bases, with 10 bases between them. The CDR3 coding sequence is TGTGCCAGCAGCCCTACATTACCTAACTATGGCTACACCTTC. This gives the protein CASSPTLPNYGYTF.

The chain is built from TRBV5-1 and TRBJ2-1; 10 positions agree with TRBD2. V lost 9 bases and J lost 5; bases outside the gene matches: 11. This CDR3 has 15 amino acids. The germline gives CDR1 SGHRS, CDR2 YFSETQ. For the CDR3, the DNA is TGCGCCACTTGCCCCGGGACTAGCGTCCACAATGAGCAGTTCTTC. Translating gives CATCPGTSVHNEQFF.

The V and J genes are TRBV25-1 and TRBJ1-6; D gene uncertain. This CDR3 comprises 12 residues. Germline lookup yields CDR1 MGHDK and CDR2 SYGVNS. Trimming stripped 7 bases from V and 7 bases from J, with 8 bases between. The CDR3 bases are TGTGCCAGCACCGGGATAAATTCACCCCTCCACTTT. This gives the protein CASTGINSPLHF.

The CDR3 is CASSLPPVSYYNEQYF. CDR3 DNA: TGTGCCAGCAGCTTGCCGCCGGTTAGTTATTACAACGAGCAGTACTTC. The chain joins TRBV5-6 to TRBJ2-7; no clear D. The CDR3 contains 16 residues. Trimming took 1 base from V and 5 from J, leaving 19 bases between them. Germline CDR1 and CDR2: SGHDT and YYEEEE. The complete variable domain, with remaining parts taken from reference TRBV5-6 and TRBJ2-7, reads DAGVTQSPTHLIKTRGQQVTLRCSPKSGHDTVSWYQQALGQGPQFIFQYYEEEERQRGNFPDRFSGHQFPNYSSELNVNALLLGDSALYLCASSLPPVSYYNEQYFGPGTRLTVT.

The sample holds a few counts of this clonotype. The chain employs TRBV7-9 and TRBJ2-3, with D unresolved. The CDR3 contains 13 residues. V lost 5 bases and J 4 bases, leaving 10 bases between the germline ends. The germline V gene encodes CDR1 SEHNR and CDR2 FQNEAQ (reference sequence). The CDR3: CASSDPRSDTQYF. CDR3 in DNA: TGTGCCAGCAGCGATCCCCGATCAGATACGCAGTATTTT.